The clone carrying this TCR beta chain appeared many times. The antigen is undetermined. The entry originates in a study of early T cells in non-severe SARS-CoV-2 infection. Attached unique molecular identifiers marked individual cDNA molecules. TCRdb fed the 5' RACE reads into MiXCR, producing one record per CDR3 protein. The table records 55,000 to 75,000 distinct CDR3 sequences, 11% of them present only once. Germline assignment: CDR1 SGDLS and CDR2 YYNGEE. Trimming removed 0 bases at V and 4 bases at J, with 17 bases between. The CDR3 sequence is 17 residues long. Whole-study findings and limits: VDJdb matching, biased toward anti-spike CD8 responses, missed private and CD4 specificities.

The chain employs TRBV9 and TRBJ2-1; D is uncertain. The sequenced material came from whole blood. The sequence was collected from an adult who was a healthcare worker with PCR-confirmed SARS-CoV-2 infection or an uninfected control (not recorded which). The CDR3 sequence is CASSVDFKGSVYNEQFF. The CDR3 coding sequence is TGTGCCAGCAGCGTAGATTTTAAGGGCTCGGTTTACAATGAGCAGTTCTTC.